This T cell receptor (beta chain) is drawn from a study of cytomegalovirus exposure and HLA in healthy donors. The donors were members of the validation cohort comprising over 90 subjects, separate from the roughly 600-subject first cohort. The protocol was immunoSEQ multiplex PCR, while the TCRdb copy is restricted to in-frame clones and leaves out a portion. The data hold 35,000 to 50,000 clones, with 92% observed a single time. CDR3 length: 14 amino acids. V trimming: 6 bases; J trimming: 3 bases; junction bases outside the gene matches: 8. Germline V lookup: CDR1 WNHNN, CDR2 SYGVQD (reference sequence).

The sequence was obtained from a man aged 18 to 35 in good health and CMV-seronegative. Specimen: PBMCs. The chain employs TRBV10-1 and TRBJ2-7; 7 bases map to TRBD1. CDR3 region: CASSTGTEHYEQYF. CDR3 bases: TGCGCCAGCAGCACCGGGACAGAGCACTACGAGCAGTACTTC.